This TCR beta chain was captured by sequencing in a study of CD8 T cells in ankylosing spondylitis. Notes on the study in general: A motif of eight highly homologous TCR beta variants was seen as apparently characteristic of ankylosing spondylitis blood.

Many counts were recorded for this clonotype. Its matching antigen is unknown. CDR3 length: 15 amino acids. V was trimmed by 1 base and J by 3 bases, leaving 8 bases between them. The germline gives CDR1 KGHDR, CDR2 SFDVKD. The TCR beta libraries were generated through quantitative 5'-RACE incorporating molecular barcodes. TCRdb redid the calling of the 5' RACE reads with MiXCR, one entry per CDR3 protein. This table has 500,000 to 550,000 distinct CDR3 sequences, roughly 13% appearing once. The sequence was collected from a male donor with ankylosing spondylitis. The genes are TRBV24-1 and TRBJ2-2; D is unresolved. The sequenced material came from blood, either unsorted or a sorted T cell fraction (not recorded which). In DNA form, the CDR3 reads TGTGCCACCAGTGATTTCGGGTCTTACACCGGGGAGCTGTTTTTT. Amino acid sequence: CATSDFGSYTGELFF.